This entry lists 28 T cell receptor beta chains sequenced from one sample in a study of monozygotic twins with cystic fibrosis. Clones were read by immunoSEQ multiplex PCR, and TCRdb kept only the in-frame ones, dropping some. The table shows about 36,000 clones, with 90% to 95% occurring only once. Sequences were obtained from blood. These receptors were collected from a boy aged 2 to 9 with cystic fibrosis.

The chain recombines TRBV15 with TRBJ2-4; weak D call: TRBD2 (5 bases). The V and J ends lost 1 base and 0 bases respectively, with 13 bases between them. From germline, CDR1 is LNHNV and CDR2 YYDKDF (reference sequence). The CDR3 is 17 residues long. This CDR3 reads CATSRVSFGVAKNIQYF. CDR3 DNA sequence: TGTGCCACCAGCAGAGTGTCGTTCGGGGTAGCCAAAAACATTCAGTACTTC.

The sample holds a few counts of this clone. The rearrangement links TRBV11-3 to TRBJ2-7; D gene unclear. The CDR3 contains 14 residues. Per the germline V gene, CDR1 is SGHNT and CDR2 is YENEEA. V was trimmed by 0 bases and J by 3 bases, leaving 9 bases between them. CDR3 in amino acids: CASSLEGPSYEQYF. The CDR3 DNA follows: TGTGCCAGCAGCTTAGAAGGGCCGAGCTACGAGCAGTACTTC. Based on the CDR3 plus reference TRBV11-3 and TRBJ2-7, the full variable domain is EAGVVQSPRYKIIEKKQPVAFWCNPISGHNTLYWYLQNLGQGPELLIRYENEEAVDDSQLPKDRFSAERLKGVDSTLKIQPAELGDSAVYLCASSLEGPSYEQYFGPGTRLTVT.

This rearrangement joins TRBV14 to TRBJ1-1; 8 positions agree with TRBD1. CDR1 SGHDN and CDR2 FVKESK come from the germline V gene. The CDR3 runs to 13 residues. The V segment lost 1 base and the J segment 8 bases; nucleotides outside the gene matches: 3. The CDR3 DNA follows: TGTGCCAGCAGCCAAGTAGGGGACAGGGAAGCTTTCTTT. This codes for CASSQVGDREAFF.

V and J are TRBV2 and TRBJ1-2, with D perhaps TRBD1 (5 bases). The CDR3 has 17 residues. Trimming removed 0 bases from V and 1 base from J, with 15 bases in between. Looked up from germline, CDR1 is SNHLY and CDR2 is FYNNEI. The CDR3 nucleotides are TGTGCCAGCAGTGAAGCGCTCTACATCAGGGTTAACTATGGCTACACCTTC. It yields the protein CASSEALYIRVNYGYTF.

V is TRBV5-1 and J is TRBJ1-5, with 7 bases matching TRBD1. Germline CDR1 and CDR2: SGHRS and YFSETQ. The CDR3 consists of 15 residues. V lost 4 bases, J lost 5 bases, and 9 bases stayed unmatched. CDR3 residues: CASSLGTAHHQPQHF. The DNA of the CDR3 is TGCGCCAGCAGCCTCGGGACAGCCCACCATCAGCCCCAGCATTTT.

This rearrangement joins TRBV19 to TRBJ2-1; TRBD2 is a possible D gene (6 bases). CDR1 is LNHDA and CDR2 is SQIVND in the germline V gene (reference sequence). Trimming removed 3 bases from V and 8 bases from J, with 14 bases in between. The CDR3 runs to 14 residues. CDR3 sequence: CASSIRTWGDEQFF. The DNA for the CDR3 is TGTGCCAGTAGTATTAGGACATGGGGGGATGAGCAGTTCTTC.

This clone was detected once. The chain is built from TRBV5-1 and TRBJ2-7; D is ambiguous. Germline CDR1 and CDR2: SGHRS and YFSETQ. The CDR3 runs 11 residues. With 0 bases removed from V and 6 bases from J, the gap between germline ends came to 4 bases. DNA of the CDR3: TGCGCCAGCAGCTTGGGACGCGAGCAGTACTTC. Translated: CASSLGREQYF.

The table lists this clone with a count of one. This chain links TRBV5-6 with TRBJ2-3; 8 bases are shared with TRBD1. The CDR3 spans 15 residues. Germline CDR1 reads SGHDT; CDR2 reads YYEEEE. Trimming at V came to 5 bases and at J to 7 bases, leaving 12 bases not matched to a gene. The CDR3 is CASRLGQGRSNTQYF. For the CDR3, the DNA is TGTGCCAGCAGACTAGGACAGGGTCGGTCGAATACGCAGTATTTT.

This clone was found once. J is TRBJ2-2 and V is TRBV6-6; D gene uncertain. CDR3 length equals 12 residues. CDR1 and CDR2 (germline): MNHNY, SVGAGI (reference sequence). V was trimmed by 5 bases and J by 2 bases, leaving 3 bases between them. CDR3 residues: CASSGNTGELFF. In DNA, the CDR3 is TGTGCCAGCAGTGGTAACACCGGGGAGCTGTTTTTT.

This clone was seen once. The chain is built from TRBV2 and TRBJ1-4; D ambiguous. Per germline, CDR1 SNHLY and CDR2 FYNNEI. V was pared by 3 bases and J by 3 bases, with 11 bases between. The CDR3 runs to 15 residues. The CDR3 protein is CASSDFPSANEKLFF. CDR3 in DNA: TGTGCCAGCAGTGATTTTCCTAGTGCTAATGAAAAACTGTTTTTT.

V and J are TRBV29-1 and TRBJ2-7; TRBD1 matches at 8 bases. The CDR3 has 14 residues. The germline V gene has CDR1 SQVTM and CDR2 ANQGSEA. V lost 4 bases to trimming and J lost 2 bases; unmatched junction nucleotides: 7. As DNA, the CDR3 is TGCAGCGTTGTAACGGGGACAGGAACCTACGAGCAGTACTTC. It translates to CSVVTGTGTYEQYF.

The chain carries TRBV9 and TRBJ2-1; 7 nucleotides match TRBD2. Germline V gene lookup returns CDR1 SGDLS and CDR2 YYNGEE. V was clipped by 4 bases and J by 7 bases; unmatched bases: 11. CDR3 length: 15 amino acids. This CDR3 is CASSSSGAEGNEQFF. The CDR3 DNA reads TGTGCCAGCAGCTCCAGCGGGGCCGAGGGGAATGAGCAGTTCTTC.

V gene TRBV4-1 combines with J gene TRBJ2-1; 10 bases are a match to TRBD2. Unmatched junction bases numbered 6, after V lost 0 bases and J lost 4 bases. The germline gives CDR1 MGHRA, CDR2 YSYEKL. The CDR3 spans 17 residues. This CDR3 is CASSQDPGLAAYNEQFF. The CDR3 DNA follows: TGCGCCAGCAGCCAAGATCCAGGACTAGCGGCGTACAATGAGCAGTTCTTC.

The rearrangement links TRBV29-1 to TRBJ2-3, with 9 nucleotides matching TRBD2. CDR1 and CDR2 from the germline V gene are SQVTM and ANQGSEA. CDR3 size: 15 residues. The V segment lost 4 bases and the J segment 5 bases; nucleotides outside the gene matches: 10. DNA of the CDR3: TGCAGCGTTGGTATGGCTAGCGGGGTTCAAGATACGCAGTATTTT. Its translation is CSVGMASGVQDTQYF.

The chain uses TRBV2 and TRBJ1-4; D gene ambiguous. Germline values: CDR1 SNHLY, CDR2 FYNNEI. The CDR3 contains 14 residues. V was clipped by 5 bases and J by 8 bases, with 15 bases between them. The CDR3 DNA reads as TGTGCCAGCAGTCCCATTGGGCCTAGGGAAAAACTGTTTTTT. This translates into CASSPIGPREKLFF.

The chain links TRBV7-6 to TRBJ1-2, with 7 bases that match TRBD1. Germline values: CDR1 SGHVS, CDR2 FNYEAQ. V gave up 5 bases and J gave up 4 bases; unmatched junction bases: 10. This CDR3 has 15 amino acids. CDR3 coding DNA: TGTGCCAGCAGCGCCCTGACAGGGAGTCCCTATGGCTACACCTTC. Its translation is CASSALTGSPYGYTF.

This chain links TRBV19 with TRBJ2-7; D is possibly TRBD2 (5 bases). The CDR3 contains 13 residues. Trimming shortened V by 5 bases and J by 6 bases, and 14 bases separated the two germline ends. CDR1 is LNHDA and CDR2 is SQIVND in the germline V gene (reference sequence). The CDR3 region has the DNA TGTGCCAGTAGTTCGCGGACGGACTCCGAGCAGTACTTC. Translated: CASSSRTDSEQYF.

The chain employs TRBV4-3 and TRBJ2-2; D might be TRBD1 (5 bases). Trimming stripped 4 bases from V and 6 bases from J, with 21 bases between. The CDR3 loop spans 17 amino acids. The V gene's germline CDR1 is LGHNA and CDR2 YSLEER. Here the CDR3 DNA reads TGCGCCAGCAGCCCACCGGCAGCCCGGACATTCGCCGGGGAGCTGTTTTTT. Translation gives CASSPPAARTFAGELFF.

This clone was detected only once. This chain joins TRBV13 and TRBJ2-3; D uncertain. V lost 1 base and J 4 bases, leaving 6 bases between the germline ends. CDR1 is PRHDT and CDR2 is FYEKMQ in the germline V gene (reference sequence). CDR3 size: 13 residues. DNA for the CDR3: TGTGCCAGCAGCTTAGCCGTTCCAGATACGCAGTATTTT. As protein: CASSLAVPDTQYF. The full variable domain, with the rest looked up from reference TRBV13 and TRBJ2-3, is AAGVIQSPRHLIKEKRETATLKCYPIPRHDTVYWYQQGPGQDPQFLISFYEKMQSDKGSIPDRFSAQQFSDYHSELNMSSLELGDSALYFCASSLAVPDTQYFGPGTRLTVL.

The rearrangement joins TRBV19 to TRBJ1-5; TRBD1 might be the D (6 bases). Germline CDR1 is LNHDA and CDR2 is SQIVND (reference sequence). This CDR3 is built from 16 residues. The V gene lost 5 bases and the J gene lost 7 bases, with 21 bases spanning the gap. The CDR3 bases are TGTGCCAGTAGTCCCCGGTTCGGGGGCGAAGGCCAGCCCCAGCATTTT. This sequence encodes CASSPRFGGEGQPQHF.

The J gene is TRBJ1-2, the V gene TRBV4-1; weak D call: TRBD1 (6 bases). From germline, CDR1 is MGHRA and CDR2 YSYEKL. V lost 2 bases to trimming and J lost 0 bases, with 19 bases between them. This CDR3 spans 18 amino acids. The CDR3 protein is CASSQLKTRTVTNYGYTF. The DNA of the CDR3 is TGCGCCAGCAGCCAACTTAAAACCAGGACAGTTACTAACTATGGCTACACCTTC.

The rearrangement joins TRBV6-1 to TRBJ1-2; the D is unclear. V lost 0 bases and J lost 8, with 10 bases in between. The CDR3 is made up of 13 amino acids. Germline V gives CDR1 MNHNS, CDR2 SASEGT. In DNA form, the CDR3 reads TGTGCCAGCAGTGAAGCTGGCGGGCTCGGCTACACCTTC. It codes for CASSEAGGLGYTF.

CDR3 sequence reads: CASSAGTGWGEAFF. In nucleotides, the CDR3 is TGTGCCAGCAGCGCGGGGACAGGGTGGGGTGAAGCTTTCTTT. The gene calls are TRBV6-5 and TRBJ1-1; 9 bases line up with TRBD1. Germline loops: CDR1 MNHEY, CDR2 SVGAGI. CDR3 length: 14 residues. The V and J ends lost 6 bases and 7 bases, in that order; junction bases with no gene match: 9.

The chain combines TRBV29-1 with TRBJ2-2; 10 bases map to TRBD2. J gave up 0 bases and V 7 bases, and 11 bases lay outside the gene matches. Germline V lookup: CDR1 SQVTM, CDR2 ANQGSEA. The CDR3 runs to 17 residues. CDR3 region: CSASPGLAAPNTGELFF. The CDR3 DNA reads TGCAGCGCCTCCCCCGGACTAGCGGCCCCGAACACCGGGGAGCTGTTTTTT.

The chain is built from TRBV2 and TRBJ2-7, with D possibly being TRBD1 (7 bases). The CDR3 length is 13 residues. The V gene lost 5 bases and the J gene lost 4 bases, with 12 bases spanning the gap. Germline loops: CDR1 SNHLY, CDR2 FYNNEI. CDR3 residues: CASSTGEEYEQYF. The CDR3 bases are TGTGCCAGCAGTACAGGGGAGGAATACGAGCAGTACTTC.

The V gene is TRBV4-1, the J gene TRBJ2-2, with TRBD2 matching 8 bases. There are 17 residues in the CDR3. V lost 4 bases and J lost 3; bases outside the gene matches: 10. Germline V gives CDR1 MGHRA, CDR2 YSYEKL. The CDR3 region has the DNA TGCGCCAGCAGCCTCCGCGAAAAGGGACTAGACACCGGGGAGCTGTTTTTT. Encoded protein: CASSLREKGLDTGELFF.

The chain is built from TRBV7-9 and TRBJ2-7, with 9 positions matching TRBD1. Germline V gene sequence: CDR1 SEHNR, CDR2 FQNEAQ (reference sequence). This CDR3 is built from 14 residues. The trim removed 10 bases at V and 6 bases at J, leaving 13 bases unmatched. This CDR3 is CATNPPRDRVEQYF. The DNA of the CDR3 is TGTGCCACCAATCCCCCTAGGGACAGGGTCGAGCAGTACTTC.

The chain links TRBV2 to TRBJ1-5, with 9 positions matching TRBD1. CDR3 length equals 12 residues. The V segment lost 9 bases and the J segment 7 bases; nucleotides outside the gene matches: 4. Germline V lookup: CDR1 SNHLY, CDR2 FYNNEI. The CDR3 sequence is CARGQGGQPQHF. The CDR3 DNA reads TGTGCCAGGGGACAGGGAGGGCAGCCCCAGCATTTT.